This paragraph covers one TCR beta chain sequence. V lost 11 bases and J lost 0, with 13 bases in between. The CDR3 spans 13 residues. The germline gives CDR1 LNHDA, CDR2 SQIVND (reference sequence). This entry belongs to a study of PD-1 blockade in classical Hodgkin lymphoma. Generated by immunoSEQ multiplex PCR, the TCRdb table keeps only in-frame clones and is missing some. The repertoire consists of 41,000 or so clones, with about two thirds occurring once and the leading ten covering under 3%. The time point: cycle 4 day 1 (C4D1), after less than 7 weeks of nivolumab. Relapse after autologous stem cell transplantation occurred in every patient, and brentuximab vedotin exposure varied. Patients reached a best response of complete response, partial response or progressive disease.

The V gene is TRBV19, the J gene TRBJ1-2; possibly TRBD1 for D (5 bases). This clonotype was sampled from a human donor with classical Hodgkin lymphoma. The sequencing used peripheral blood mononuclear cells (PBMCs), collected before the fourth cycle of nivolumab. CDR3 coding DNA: TGTGCCTGCACCCGAGGGGCTAACTATGGCTACACCTTC. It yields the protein CACTRGANYGYTF.